The 30 T cell receptor beta chains presented below share a single source sample, sequenced in a study of cytomegalovirus exposure and HLA in healthy donors. The study ran its PCR with 60 Vbeta and 13 Jbeta primers. Method: immunoSEQ multiplex PCR; TCRdb's copy keeps in-frame clones and lacks some. Of fewer than 150,000 clones listed, 70% are singletons. Sample: PBMCs. These receptors originate from a woman aged 30 to 39 in good health and CMV-seronegative.

This clone was seen a handful of times. The CDR3 coding sequence is TGTGCCAGTATAGGCGGGGGCTCTGGAAACACCATATATTTT. This sequence encodes CASIGGGSGNTIYF. The V gene is TRBV19, the J gene TRBJ1-3; possible D gene TRBD1, 5 bases. The length of the CDR3 is 14 residues. Trimming left V 7 bases short and J 0 bases short, with 10 bases between. The V gene's germline CDR1 is LNHDA and CDR2 SQIVND (reference sequence). The full variable domain, with the rest looked up from reference TRBV19 and TRBJ1-3, is DGGITQSPKYLFRKEGQNVTLSCEQNLNHDAMYWYRQDPGQGLRLIYYSQIVNDFQKGDIAEGYSVSREKKESFPLTVTSAQKNPTAFYLCASIGGGSGNTIYFGEGSWLTVV.

The chain is built from TRBV5-5 and TRBJ2-2, with TRBD1 as a possible D gene (5 bases). Between the trimmed V and J ends, which lost 4 bases and 5 bases, there was a span of 15 bases. Germline V CDR1 and CDR2: SGHKS, YYEKEE (reference sequence). This CDR3 contains 15 residues. The CDR3 nucleotides are TGTGCCAGCAGCCTTTTACAGGTGGATACCGGGGAGCTGTTTTTT. This sequence encodes CASSLLQVDTGELFF.

The rearrangement joins TRBV21-1 to TRBJ2-7; TRBD2 is the table's D call, not checked against the DNA. TRBV21-1 is described as a pseudogene. The CDR3 sequence is 16 residues long. CDR3 region: CASSKVVAGGPHEQYV. CDR3 sequence (DNA): TGTGCCAGCAGCAAAGTTGTCGCGGGGGGGCCCCACGAGCAGTACGTC.

This clone has only a few counts. V usage is TRBV4-1 and J usage is TRBJ1-6; D gene unclear. V was trimmed by 0 bases and J by 4 bases, leaving 19 bases between them. Looked up from germline, CDR1 is MGHRA and CDR2 is YSYEKL. The CDR3 totals 19 residues. As DNA, the CDR3 is TGCGCCAGCAGCCAAGAGGTTCTTGGGCTTCGTTCTTATAATTCACCCCTCCACTTT. Residues: CASSQEVLGLRSYNSPLHF.

In the case of this clone: A junction boundary mismatches the germline segment, possibly from a read error. The chain combines TRBV11-2 with TRBJ2-3; D is possibly TRBD1 (6 bases). Germline CDR1 reads SGHAT; CDR2 reads FQNNGV. This CDR3 region has 15 residues. The CDR3 DNA is TGTGCCGGCAGCTTCAGAGGGACATACACAGATACGCAGTATTTT. Protein sequence: CAGSFRGTYTDTQYF.

This chain joins TRBV6-5 and TRBJ1-5; 10 bases are a match to TRBD1. CDR1 is MNHEY, CDR2 SVGAGI, per germline. With 2 bases clipped from V and 4 bases from J, the junction kept 2 bases outside the gene matches. This CDR3 is 15 amino acids long. The CDR3 nucleotides are TGTGCCAGCAGTTACGACAGGGGGCAGAATCAGCCCCAGCATTTT. Protein product: CASSYDRGQNQPQHF.

The chain employs TRBV5-1 and TRBJ2-5; weak D call: TRBD2 (6 bases). Germline CDR1 reads SGHRS; CDR2 reads YFSETQ. V lost 4 bases and J 2 bases, leaving 12 bases between the germline ends. This CDR3 comprises 14 residues. The CDR3 coding sequence is TGCGCCAGCAGCACCATTAGCGGTCAAGAGACCCAGTACTTC. This gives the protein CASSTISGQETQYF.

The chain combines TRBV20-1 with TRBJ2-5; a possible D gene is TRBD2 (5 bases). The germline CDR1 and CDR2 sequences are DFQATT and SNEGSKA (reference sequence). The CDR3 runs to 11 residues. Trimming pared 7 bases from V and 4 bases from J, leaving 10 bases between. The CDR3, as DNA: TGCAGTGGTGGGGAGACAGAGACCCAGTACTTC. Translated: CSGGETETQYF.

In its sample, this clone was seen a few times. The chain is built from TRBV6-5 and TRBJ1-3; D uncertain. The V end lost 7 bases, the J end lost 4 bases, and 5 bases lay between the germline ends. This CDR3 has 11 residues. The germline V gene has CDR1 MNHEY and CDR2 SVGAGI. The CDR3 DNA is TGTGCCAGCACCCAAGGAAACACCATATATTTT. Protein sequence: CASTQGNTIYF.

Many counts were recorded for this clone. The chain employs TRBV29-1 and TRBJ1-1; 7 bases fit TRBD1. V was pared by 6 bases and J by 2 bases, with 6 bases of the junction left unmatched. Germline-derived CDR1 and CDR2 are SQVTM and ANQGSEA. The CDR3 is 13 residues long. The CDR3 DNA reads TGCAGCGTAAGCCGGGACAGCAACACTGAAGCTTTCTTT. Translated, it gives CSVSRDSNTEAFF.

This clone was picked up a small number of times. This chain joins TRBV7-3 and TRBJ2-3, with 12 bases fitting TRBD2. The trim removed 8 bases at V and 8 bases at J, leaving 8 bases unmatched. The germline V gene has CDR1 SGHTA and CDR2 FQGTGA. The CDR3 loop spans 14 amino acids. The CDR3 loop is CASRSTSGGGTQYF. CDR3 DNA: TGTGCCAGCCGCTCGACTAGCGGGGGTGGTACGCAGTATTTT.

This clone has just a few counts. This sample also contains other DNA sequences that code for the same CDR3. The V call is TRBV9, the J call TRBJ2-3, with D uncertain. CDR1 and CDR2 (germline): SGDLS, YYNGEE. Trimming shortened V by 0 bases and J by 2 bases, and 7 bases separated the two germline ends. The CDR3 has 14 residues. The CDR3 coding sequence is TGTGCCAGCAGCGTAGGCGGATCCACAGATACGCAGTATTTT. Translated, it gives CASSVGGSTDTQYF. The variable domain in full, completed from reference TRBV9 and TRBJ2-3, reads DSGVTQTPKHLITATGQRVTLRCSPRSGDLSVYWYQQSLDQGLQFLIQYYNGEERAKGNILERFSAQQFPDLHSELNLSSLELGDSALYFCASSVGGSTDTQYFGPGTRLTVL.

This rearrangement joins TRBV28 to TRBJ2-1; 9 positions agree with TRBD2. After removal of 3 bases from V and 9 bases from J, the junction contained 3 bases not matched to a gene. The CDR3 is 13 residues long. Germline CDR1 MDHEN, CDR2 SYDVKM. The CDR3 loop reads CASSFAGGTEQFF. Here the CDR3 DNA reads TGTGCCAGCAGTTTTGCGGGAGGGACTGAGCAGTTCTTC.

The V call is TRBV7-9, the J call TRBJ2-3; 9 bases fit TRBD1. Germline values: CDR1 SEHNR, CDR2 FQNEAQ (reference sequence). The V gene end was trimmed by 5 bases and the J gene end by 6 bases; junction bases not matched to a gene: 15. This CDR3 is built from 17 residues. CDR3 amino acids: CASSTRPGQGHLDTQYF. CDR3 in DNA: TGTGCCAGCAGCACCCGACCGGGACAGGGTCATTTGGATACGCAGTATTTT.

The rearrangement links TRBV6-1 to TRBJ2-5; D is unresolved. The CDR3 has 13 amino acids. V lost 5 bases, J lost 4 bases, and 11 bases lay in between. CDR1 and CDR2 from the germline V gene are MNHNS and SASEGT. This CDR3 reads CASSFRVGETQYF. The CDR3 nucleotides are TGTGCCAGCAGTTTCCGGGTAGGAGAGACCCAGTACTTC.

This clone was found a few times. The rearrangement links TRBV6-5 to TRBJ2-3, with 11 bases that match TRBD1. There are 15 residues in the CDR3. The V segment lost 7 bases and the J segment 5 bases; nucleotides outside the gene matches: 8. Germline V lookup: CDR1 MNHEY, CDR2 SVGAGI. In nucleotides, the CDR3 is TGTGCCAGCAAAAGGACAGGGGGCCCTGGAGATACGCAGTATTTT. Translated, it gives CASKRTGGPGDTQYF.

The CDR3 is CASSPGGYGYTF. The DNA of the CDR3 is TGTGCCAGCAGCCCAGGGGGCTATGGCTACACCTTC. V gene TRBV6-5 combines with J gene TRBJ1-2; 7 nucleotides match TRBD1. The CDR3 extends over 12 amino acids. The germline CDR1 and CDR2 sequences are MNHEY and SVGAGI. Losses at the gene ends were 6 bases for V and 4 bases for J; bases not matched to a gene: 2.

This clone occurred a few times. The V call is TRBV4-2, the J call TRBJ2-1, with TRBD2 identical over 10 bases. J gave up 9 bases and V 1 base, and 9 bases lay outside the gene matches. The CDR3 extends over 16 amino acids. The germline V gene has CDR1 LGHNA and CDR2 YNFKEQ. The CDR3 sequence is CASSQVGASGSGEQFF. CDR3 nucleotide sequence: TGTGCCAGCAGCCAAGTTGGGGCTAGCGGGAGTGGTGAGCAGTTCTTC.

This sequence joins TRBV7-3 and TRBJ2-2; the match to TRBD2 covers 11 bases. Germline V gene lookup returns CDR1 SGHTA and CDR2 FQGTGA. J gave up 1 base and V 5 bases, and 3 bases lay outside the gene matches. CDR3 length: 16 amino acids. CDR3 coding DNA: TGTGCCAGCAGCGCAACTAGCGGGGGGAACACCGGGGAGCTGTTTTTT. This translates into CASSATSGGNTGELFF. Complete variable domain (other parts from reference TRBV7-3 and TRBJ2-2): GAGVSQTPSNKVTEKGKYVELRCDPISGHTALYWYRQSLGQGPEFLIYFQGTGAADDSGLPNDRFFAVRPEGSVSTLKIQRTERGDSAVYLCASSATSGGNTGELFFGEGSRLTVL.

This rearrangement joins TRBV5-1 to TRBJ2-1; 12 bases map to TRBD2. V lost 4 bases, J lost 5 bases, and 4 bases stayed unmatched. Germline lookup yields CDR1 SGHRS and CDR2 YFSETQ. CDR3 length: 15 residues. CDR3 residues: CASSETSGGHNEQFF. The CDR3 nucleotides are TGCGCCAGCAGCGAGACTAGCGGGGGCCACAATGAGCAGTTCTTC. Complete variable domain (other parts from reference TRBV5-1 and TRBJ2-1): KAGVTQTPRYLIKTRGQQVTLSCSPISGHRSVSWYQQTPGQGLQFLFEYFSETQRNKGNFPGRFSGRQFSNSRSEMNVSTLELGDSALYLCASSETSGGHNEQFFGPGTRLTVL.

Only a few counts were recorded for this clone. The gene calls are TRBV5-4 and TRBJ1-2, with a weak D call TRBD1 (6 bases). V shed 5 bases and J shed 0 bases, with 20 bases lying between them. Germline V gene sequence: CDR1 SGHNT, CDR2 YYREEE (reference sequence). The CDR3 spans 17 residues. CDR3 DNA sequence: TGTGCCAGCAGGAAAGGGGGACGTGGCCCTTCTAACTATGGCTACACCTTC. It yields the protein CASRKGGRGPSNYGYTF.

The chain couples TRBV19 to TRBJ2-5, with 12 bases identical to TRBD2. This CDR3 comprises 16 residues. Germline V gives CDR1 LNHDA, CDR2 SQIVND (reference sequence). V lost 5 bases to trimming and J lost 3 bases; unmatched junction nucleotides: 7. The CDR3, as DNA: TGTGCCAGTAGTCCCCAACTAGCGGGGGGCAAAGAGACCCAGTACTTC. It codes for CASSPQLAGGKETQYF.

This clone was recorded a few times. V gene TRBV28 combines with J gene TRBJ2-7; TRBD1 aligns across 10 bases. The ends lost 5 bases at V and 5 bases at J; junction bases unmatched: 9. The CDR3 sequence is 15 residues long. Germline CDR1 MDHEN, CDR2 SYDVKM. In DNA form, the CDR3 reads TGTGCCAGCAGTGCGACCGGGACAGGGGTAGACGAGCAGTACTTC. Translated: CASSATGTGVDEQYF.

The table lists this clone with a count of one. The V and J genes are TRBV7-2 and TRBJ1-3; 7 positions agree with TRBD1. Unmatched junction bases numbered 15, after V lost 6 bases and J lost 7 bases. The CDR3 contains 16 residues. Germline CDR1 SGHTA, CDR2 FQGNSA. The CDR3 protein is CASSTGQVKWSNTIYF. DNA for the CDR3: TGTGCCAGCAGTACCGGACAGGTTAAATGGAGTAACACCATATATTTT. The complete variable domain, with remaining parts taken from reference TRBV7-2 and TRBJ1-3, reads GAGVSQSPSNKVTEKGKDVELRCDPISGHTALYWYRQSLGQGLEFLIYFQGNSAPDKSGLPSDRFSAERTGGSVSTLTIQRTQQEDSAVYLCASSTGQVKWSNTIYFGEGSWLTVV.

The CDR3 DNA reads TGTGCCAGCAGTGTCGTTGGAGGGGAGGCAGATACGCAGTATTTT. Protein product: CASSVVGGEADTQYF. V is TRBV6-5 and J is TRBJ2-3; maybe TRBD2 (6 bases). The V and J ends lost 5 bases and 4 bases respectively, with 16 bases between them. The germline CDR1 and CDR2 sequences are MNHEY and SVGAGI. CDR3 size: 15 residues.

This clone was recorded a few times. This chain uses TRBV7-9 with TRBJ2-5; 7 bases align to TRBD2. Trimming at V came to 3 bases and at J to 1 base, leaving 2 bases not matched to a gene. The germline gives CDR1 SEHNR, CDR2 FQNEAQ (reference sequence). CDR3 length: 14 residues. Here the CDR3 DNA reads TGTGCCAGCAGCTTTGGACTAGTCCAAGAGACCCAGTACTTC. Its translation is CASSFGLVQETQYF. The full variable domain, in which reference TRBV7-9 and TRBJ2-5 provide the parts outside the CDR3, is DTGVSQNPRHKITKRGQNVTFRCDPISEHNRLYWYRQTLGQGPEFLTYFQNEAQLEKSRLLSDRFSAERPKGSFSTLEIQRTEQGDSAMYLCASSFGLVQETQYFGPGTRLLVL.

The rearrangement joins TRBV28 to TRBJ2-2, with TRBD2 matching over 8 bases. This CDR3 spans 14 amino acids. Germline lookup yields CDR1 MDHEN and CDR2 SYDVKM. The J segment lost 2 bases and the V segment lost 8 bases, leaving 4 bases of the junction unmatched. The CDR3 nucleotides read TGTGCCAGCGGAACTAGCGGTAACACCGGGGAGCTGTTTTTT. This gives the protein CASGTSGNTGELFF.

The rearrangement uses TRBV9 and TRBJ2-3, with TRBD1 matching over 7 bases. V lost 0 bases, J lost 4 bases, and 8 bases stayed unmatched. The CDR3 consists of 16 residues. The germline gives CDR1 SGDLS, CDR2 YYNGEE. CDR3 in DNA: TGTGCCAGCAGCGTAGCTCCAAGAGGGGGCCCAGATACGCAGTATTTT. Its translation: CASSVAPRGGPDTQYF.

The chain combines TRBV18 with TRBJ1-1; a weak D match, TRBD1 (5 bases). Per germline, CDR1 KGHSH and CDR2 LQKENI. V was clipped by 0 bases and J by 3 bases, with 14 bases between them. The CDR3 runs to 16 residues. CDR3: CASSPPAGGGHTEAFF. CDR3 sequence (DNA): TGTGCCAGCTCACCACCGGCGGGGGGAGGTCACACTGAAGCTTTCTTT.

This chain uses TRBV29-1 with TRBJ2-2; no clear D. The V gene lost 5 bases and the J gene lost 1 base, with 8 bases spanning the gap. CDR1 SQVTM and CDR2 ANQGSEA come from the germline V gene. This CDR3 has 13 residues. The CDR3 region is CSVLQLNTGELFF. The DNA for the CDR3 is TGCAGCGTTCTACAGCTGAACACCGGGGAGCTGTTTTTT.